This entry is about one T cell receptor beta chain. Germline CDR1 and CDR2: SGHRS and YFSETQ. V lost 5 bases, J lost 5 bases, and 14 bases lay in between. The CDR3 contains 13 residues. These data originate in a study of control samples from healthy donors and cancer patients. Assay used: immunoSEQ multiplex PCR; TCRdb lists only in-frame clones, some missing. The sample holds about 250,000 clones, over 70% seen once. The chain combines TRBV5-1 with TRBJ2-7; D might be TRBD1 (5 bases). Sequencing used PBMCs. This sequence was found in an older woman with lung cancer. The CDR3 region has the DNA TGCGCCAGCAGTCAGAATCCAGGGAACGAGCAGTACTTC. It translates to CASSQNPGNEQYF.